These 13 T cell receptor beta chains were all obtained from the same sample, sequenced in a study of T cells after yellow fever vaccination. TCRdb reprocessed the 5' RACE reads via MiXCR and lists one record per CDR3 protein. The sample holds around 110,000 distinct CDR3 sequences, 8.4% seen once. Material: CD8+ T cells sorted from PBMCs, obtained 45 days after the yellow fever booster vaccination. The receptors were gathered from a man aged 25-45 years who received the YFV17D yellow fever vaccine.

This clonotype came up many times. This chain joins TRBV6-6 and TRBJ2-7; D is undetermined. This CDR3 spans 11 amino acids. Looked up from germline, CDR1 is MNHNY and CDR2 is SVGAGI (reference sequence). Trimming took 6 bases from V and 2 from J, leaving 5 bases between them. The chain's CDR3 is CASSPAYEQYF. Here the CDR3 DNA reads TGTGCCAGCAGCCCCGCCTACGAGCAGTACTTC.

This clonotype has ten or more counts. V and J are TRBV4-1 and TRBJ1-1; no reliable D call. CDR1 MGHRA and CDR2 YSYEKL come from the germline V gene. Trimming removed 5 bases at V and 2 bases at J, with 9 bases between. The CDR3 totals 13 residues. The CDR3 loop reads CASSEVLNTEAFF. CDR3 coding DNA: TGCGCCAGCAGCGAGGTACTCAACACTGAAGCTTTCTTT.

The sample holds many counts of this clonotype. This chain connects TRBV5-1 to TRBJ2-7; the D gene is possibly TRBD2 (5 bases). Looked up from germline, CDR1 is SGHRS and CDR2 is YFSETQ. The CDR3 has 14 residues. Trimming cost V 0 bases and J 0 bases, with 7 bases left between them. CDR3 region: CASSLEGSSYEQYF. The CDR3, as DNA: TGCGCCAGCAGCTTGGAAGGGAGCTCCTACGAGCAGTACTTC.

This clonotype was seen ten or more times. The chain has TRBV29-1 and TRBJ2-3; D is uncertain. This CDR3 spans 10 amino acids. Germline V CDR1 and CDR2: SQVTM, ANQGSEA. Trimming took off 5 bases at V and 5 bases at J, with 5 bases between the two ends. The CDR3 DNA is TGCAGCGTTAGTGAAGATACGCAGTATTTT. This gives the protein CSVSEDTQYF.

This clonotype appeared many times. The chain has TRBV5-1 and TRBJ2-1; 7 nucleotides match TRBD1. The trim removed 6 bases at V and 10 bases at J, leaving 7 bases unmatched. Germline values: CDR1 SGHRS, CDR2 YFSETQ. The CDR3 covers 12 residues. The CDR3 region is CASTKTGVEQFF. The CDR3 region has the DNA TGCGCCAGCACCAAAACAGGGGTGGAGCAGTTCTTC.

This clonotype occurred many times. The rearrangement links TRBV11-2 to TRBJ2-7, with 8 bases aligning to TRBD1. V was pared by 4 bases and J by 9 bases, with 20 bases of the junction left unmatched. The CDR3 has 17 amino acids. Germline assignment: CDR1 SGHAT and CDR2 FQNNGV. The CDR3 spells CASSSSGQGALLLGQYF. The DNA for the CDR3 is TGTGCCAGCAGCTCTAGTGGTCAGGGGGCCCTCTTATTGGGGCAGTACTTC.

This clonotype was observed many times. This sequence joins TRBV14 and TRBJ2-1; D is perhaps TRBD2 (6 bases). CDR1 is SGHDN, CDR2 FVKESK, per germline. The germline V and J ends were trimmed by 0 bases and 8 bases, with 20 bases remaining between them. This CDR3 spans 17 amino acids. The CDR3 region is CASSQDRTIVRTDEQFF. The CDR3 DNA reads as TGTGCCAGCAGCCAAGATAGGACTATAGTAAGGACCGATGAGCAGTTCTTC.

This clonotype has a count of ten or more. The chain combines TRBV9 with TRBJ2-5; TRBD1 is a possible D gene (5 bases). CDR3 length equals 16 residues. Germline V gene data show CDR1 as SGDLS and CDR2 as YYNGEE. Trimming took 0 bases from V and 4 from J, leaving 16 bases between them. The CDR3, as DNA: TGTGCCAGCAGCGTAGGGGGCTACTCGTTAGTAGAGACCCAGTACTTC. It encodes CASSVGGYSLVETQYF.

The sample holds many counts of this clonotype. This rearrangement joins TRBV2 to TRBJ2-5, with unresolved D. This CDR3 has 15 residues. Germline V gives CDR1 SNHLY, CDR2 FYNNEI. Deletions cut 4 bases from V and 1 base from J, with 13 bases between. Here the CDR3 DNA reads TGTGCCAGCAGTGTTTCGCCACGGATCCAAGAGACCCAGTACTTC. Protein product: CASSVSPRIQETQYF.

This clonotype was seen many times. The CDR3: CASSFQGNDEQYF. The CDR3 nucleotides are TGTGCCAGCAGTTTTCAGGGGAACGACGAGCAGTACTTC. This chain uses TRBV7-9 with TRBJ2-7, with a tentative D call TRBD1 (6 bases). The CDR3 loop spans 13 amino acids. The germline CDR1 and CDR2 sequences are SEHNR and FQNEAQ (reference sequence). Trimming stripped 6 bases from V and 5 bases from J, with 14 bases between.

This clonotype showed up many times. This rearrangement joins TRBV29-1 to TRBJ1-2; D is undetermined. Germline V gene sequence: CDR1 SQVTM, CDR2 ANQGSEA. CDR3 length: 14 residues. V was cut by 0 bases and J by 5 bases, with 13 bases left in between. The CDR3 nucleotides read TGCAGCGTTGAAGATCCGAGCACGGATTATGGCTACACCTTC. Protein sequence: CSVEDPSTDYGYTF.

This sequence joins TRBV9 and TRBJ1-1, with 7 bases that match TRBD1. Per the germline V gene, CDR1 is SGDLS and CDR2 is YYNGEE. The J segment lost 4 bases and the V segment lost 1 base, leaving 10 bases of the junction unmatched. The CDR3 sequence is 16 residues long. The CDR3 DNA is TGTGCCAGCAGCGTATTACAGGGGACTGGGAGCACTGAAGCTTTCTTT. It codes for CASSVLQGTGSTEAFF.

This clonotype came up many times. The chain uses TRBV12-3 or TRBV12-4 and TRBJ2-7, with 11 bases identical to TRBD1. Trimming removed 6 bases from V and 3 bases from J; junction bases left unmatched: 1. CDR3 size: 13 residues. CDR3 region: CASRGTGGYEQYF. CDR3 nucleotides: TGTGCCAGCAGGGGGACAGGGGGCTACGAGCAGTACTTC.